Given below is one TCR beta chain in context. The data were taken from a study of blood T cell repertoires in COVID-19. Study at large: The United States, Italy and Spain provided the acute and convalescent COVID-19 samples. PBMCs, B-cell-depleted T cells, or T cells provided the cDNA or gDNA that made up the material.

The assay was immunoSEQ multiplex PCR, and TCRdb's table has in-frame clones only and misses some. Here the sample spans around 150,000 clones, 84% being singletons. This receptor was taken from a human donor in a cohort sampled during active COVID-19. Material for sequencing was peripheral blood.

The CDR3 nucleotides read TGTGCCAGCAGCTTAGACGGTGCGGGGGGGCCCTTGGAGTACTTC. This translates into CASSLDGAGGPLEYF. This chain uses TRBV7-2 with TRBJ2-7; 9 nucleotides match TRBD2. Germline V gives CDR1 SGHTA, CDR2 FQGNSA. V was pared by 1 base and J by 11 bases, with 12 bases of the junction left unmatched. The CDR3 covers 15 residues.